Presented here are 13 T cell receptor beta chains from one specimen sequenced in a study of blood T cell repertoires in COVID-19. TCRdb's copy holds only in-frame clones and misses some; the assay was immunoSEQ multiplex PCR. The table shows about 180,000 clones, with about 91% occurring only once. Sample: PBMCs or T cells enriched from blood (not recorded which). The origin of the receptors is a middle-aged woman with acute COVID-19.

This chain connects TRBV5-5 to TRBJ2-7; D is perhaps TRBD2 (5 bases). Germline lookup yields CDR1 SGHKS and CDR2 YYEKEE (reference sequence). The CDR3 covers 15 residues. Trimming pared 2 bases from V and 4 bases from J, leaving 16 bases between. CDR3 in amino acids: CASSFSARGGYEQYF. The CDR3 nucleotides read TGTGCCAGCAGCTTTTCCGCTAGAGGAGGATACGAGCAGTACTTC.

The V and J genes are TRBV6-4 and TRBJ2-1; possible D gene TRBD2, 6 bases. Germline V gives CDR1 MRHNA, CDR2 SNTAGT. This CDR3 is built from 15 residues. V was clipped by 6 bases and J by 2 bases, with 14 bases between them. CDR3 in amino acids: CASSVEEGPYNEQFF. Here the CDR3 DNA reads TGTGCCAGCAGCGTAGAGGAGGGCCCCTACAATGAGCAGTTCTTC.

This chain joins TRBV5-1 and TRBJ1-4; no firm D call. Trimming shortened V by 0 bases and J by 7 bases, and 13 bases separated the two germline ends. CDR3 length: 15 residues. CDR1 SGHRS and CDR2 YFSETQ come from the germline V gene. CDR3 amino acids: CASSLAVGLGEKLFF. CDR3 DNA sequence: TGCGCCAGCAGCTTGGCCGTGGGCTTAGGTGAAAAACTGTTTTTT.

The gene calls are TRBV9 and TRBJ2-3; weak D call: TRBD1 (6 bases). The CDR3 has 16 amino acids. CDR1 and CDR2 (germline): SGDLS, YYNGEE. The germline V and J ends were trimmed by 4 bases and 4 bases, with 19 bases remaining between them. This CDR3 is CASSPGHSPVADTQYF. The CDR3 nucleotides read TGTGCCAGCAGCCCGGGACATTCCCCAGTTGCAGATACGCAGTATTTT. Complete variable domain (other parts from reference TRBV9 and TRBJ2-3): DSGVTQTPKHLITATGQRVTLRCSPRSGDLSVYWYQQSLDQGLQFLIQYYNGEERAKGNILERFSAQQFPDLHSELNLSSLELGDSALYFCASSPGHSPVADTQYFGPGTRLTVL.

This chain connects TRBV9 to TRBJ2-3; perhaps TRBD1 as D (6 bases). Trimming stripped 2 bases from V and 2 bases from J, with 9 bases between. The CDR3 has 14 amino acids. The germline CDR1 and CDR2 sequences are SGDLS and YYNGEE. In DNA, the CDR3 is TGTGCCAGCAGCGTTACAGGGAACACAGATACGCAGTATTTT. Translated, it gives CASSVTGNTDTQYF.

This clone was counted only a few times. The V call is TRBV5-1, the J call TRBJ2-1; TRBD2 agrees at 7 bases. The CDR3 length is 16 residues. V dropped 0 bases and J dropped 3; count of bases not matched to a gene: 6. Germline assignment: CDR1 SGHRS and CDR2 YFSETQ. The CDR3 coding sequence is TGCGCCAGCAGCTTGGCCTCGGGAGGTGTCTACAATGAGCAGTTCTTC. It translates to CASSLASGGVYNEQFF.

Only a few counts were recorded for this clone. The V call is TRBV5-5, the J call TRBJ2-7, with TRBD2 identical over 8 bases. Germline lookup yields CDR1 SGHKS and CDR2 YYEKEE (reference sequence). The V gene end was trimmed by 4 bases and the J gene end by 6 bases; junction bases not matched to a gene: 15. The CDR3 is 16 amino acids. CDR3 protein: CASSGQPGGRNREQYF. The DNA for the CDR3 is TGTGCCAGCAGCGGGCAGCCGGGGGGGCGGAACCGCGAGCAGTACTTC.

The chain joins TRBV11-2 to TRBJ2-3; 8 bases map to TRBD2. The CDR3 loop spans 16 amino acids. After removal of 7 bases from V and 3 bases from J, the junction contained 12 bases not matched to a gene. The germline gives CDR1 SGHAT, CDR2 FQNNGV. The CDR3 sequence is CASTLSGSWGTDTQYF. DNA of the CDR3: TGTGCCAGCACCCTCAGCGGGAGCTGGGGTACAGATACGCAGTATTTT.

This rearrangement joins TRBV27 to TRBJ2-3; a possible D gene is TRBD1 (6 bases). V was shortened by 3 bases and J by 4 bases, with 11 bases between the two germline ends. This CDR3 region has 14 residues. Germline CDR1 MNHEY, CDR2 SMNVEV (reference sequence). The CDR3 DNA reads as TGTGCCAGCAGTTTTAGCAGGGGACCAGATACGCAGTATTTT. Amino acids: CASSFSRGPDTQYF.

The J gene is TRBJ1-1, the V gene TRBV15, with 7 positions matching TRBD1. After removal of 6 bases from V and 4 bases from J, the junction contained 8 bases not matched to a gene. Germline CDR1 is LNHNV and CDR2 is YYDKDF (reference sequence). This CDR3 spans 14 amino acids. CDR3 loop: CATSLDRLGTEAFF. The DNA of the CDR3 is TGTGCCACCAGTTTGGACAGGCTGGGCACTGAAGCTTTCTTT.

The chain carries TRBV7-9 and TRBJ2-5; 7 bases are a match to TRBD1. The CDR3 extends over 16 amino acids. Germline lookup yields CDR1 SEHNR and CDR2 FQNEAQ (reference sequence). Losses at the gene ends were 5 bases for V and 3 bases for J; bases not matched to a gene: 12. The CDR3 protein is CASSTETDRAKETQYF. The CDR3 DNA reads as TGTGCCAGCAGCACTGAAACCGACAGGGCTAAAGAGACCCAGTACTTC.

This clone occurred once. V is TRBV11-2 and J is TRBJ1-1, with no clear D. The length of the CDR3 is 13 residues. CDR1 is SGHAT and CDR2 is FQNNGV in the germline V gene. The V gene lost 4 bases and the J gene lost 0 bases, with 6 bases spanning the gap. The DNA of the CDR3 is TGTGCCAGCAGCTACTCAATGAACACTGAAGCTTTCTTT. It specifies CASSYSMNTEAFF.

This chain joins TRBV5-1 and TRBJ2-7; tentative D call: TRBD1 (5 bases). In germline, CDR1 is SGHRS, CDR2 YFSETQ. The CDR3 is 14 amino acids. The V gene lost 7 bases and the J gene lost 5 bases, with 19 bases spanning the gap. Here the CDR3 DNA reads TGCGCCAGCCACCTAGGACACACGCAGGACGAGCAGTACTTC. This gives the protein CASHLGHTQDEQYF.